A single sample is the source of the 30 T cell receptor beta chains below, sequenced in a study of shared clonotypes between healthy human individuals. Cells designated naive CD8 were CD45RO-negative and were positively selected for CCR7, with terminally differentiated effector memory CD45RA+ cells excluded. Clones were read by immunoSEQ multiplex PCR, and TCRdb kept only the in-frame ones, dropping some. The table lists about 2,100,000 clones, just over 90% of them singletons. Material: naive CD8+ T cells from PBMCs. These receptors originate from a man aged 18 to 35 in good health. Some clones in this sample may be carry-over from other donors' samples.

The chain carries TRBV7-9 and TRBJ2-5; D is ambiguous. Germline-derived CDR1 and CDR2 are SEHNR and FQNEAQ (reference sequence). Trimming shortened V by 5 bases and J by 2 bases, and 9 bases separated the two germline ends. The CDR3 length is 13 residues. The CDR3 bases are TGTGCCAGCAGCCCGCAGAATCAAGAGACCCAGTACTTC. Its translation: CASSPQNQETQYF.

The V and J genes are TRBV7-9 and TRBJ2-1; 10 bases fit TRBD2. The germline V gene encodes CDR1 SEHNR and CDR2 FQNEAQ (reference sequence). Germline trimming cut 6 bases from V and 2 bases from J; bases unmatched to any gene: 4. This CDR3 is 15 amino acids long. The DNA for the CDR3 is TGTGCCAGCAGAGCCGGGACTAGCGCCTACAATGAGCAGTTCTTC. Protein sequence: CASRAGTSAYNEQFF.

This sequence joins TRBV6-1 and TRBJ2-3, with D possibly TRBD2 on 5 matching bases. Trimming stripped 4 bases from V and 4 bases from J, with 9 bases between. Germline assignment: CDR1 MNHNS and CDR2 SASEGT. This CDR3 contains 13 residues. CDR3 sequence: CASSVGGSDTQYF. CDR3 in DNA: TGTGCCAGCAGTGTAGGAGGATCAGATACGCAGTATTTT.

The V call is TRBV2, the J call TRBJ2-3; no firm D call. V dropped 2 bases and J dropped 2 bases, with 8 bases sitting between them. Germline CDR1 reads SNHLY; CDR2 reads FYNNEI. The CDR3 is 14 amino acids. For the CDR3, the DNA is TGTGCCAGCAGTGAACCGGCGGACACAGATACGCAGTATTTT. Translated, it gives CASSEPADTDTQYF.

This CDR3 reads CASSPTTSSGELFF. The DNA for the CDR3 is TGTGCCAGTAGTCCAACAACCTCATCCGGGGAGCTGTTTTTT. This chain links TRBV19 with TRBJ2-2, with unresolved D. V lost 5 bases and J 6 bases, leaving 13 bases between the germline ends. The CDR3 spans 14 residues. CDR1 and CDR2 from the germline V gene are LNHDA and SQIVND (reference sequence). The full variable domain, its missing parts supplied by reference TRBV19 and TRBJ2-2, is DGGITQSPKYLFRKEGQNVTLSCEQNLNHDAMYWYRQDPGQGLRLIYYSQIVNDFQKGDIAEGYSVSREKKESFPLTVTSAQKNPTAFYLCASSPTTSSGELFFGEGSRLTVL.

This clone was detected only once. The V gene is TRBV7-8, the J gene TRBJ2-7; 9 bases agree with TRBD2. The CDR3 spans 15 residues. Trimming removed 6 bases from V and 0 bases from J; junction bases left unmatched: 6. Germline CDR1 is SGHVS and CDR2 is FQNEAQ. The CDR3 nucleotides read TGTGCCAGCAGACTCGGGACTAGCCCCTCCTACGAGCAGTACTTC. As protein: CASRLGTSPSYEQYF.

The V gene is TRBV28, the J gene TRBJ1-4; a weak D match, TRBD1 (6 bases). CDR3 length equals 16 residues. Germline values: CDR1 MDHEN, CDR2 SYDVKM. V lost 2 bases to trimming and J lost 7 bases, with 17 bases between them. The CDR3: CASSLMGGERGEKLFF. CDR3 in DNA: TGTGCCAGCAGTTTAATGGGGGGCGAGCGGGGTGAAAAACTGTTTTTT.

In nucleotides, the CDR3 is TGTGCCAGCAGCTTAACCCGAGACGGGGAGACCCAGTACTTC. Protein: CASSLTRDGETQYF. This chain connects TRBV5-4 to TRBJ2-5; D call uncertain. The CDR3 covers 14 residues. Germline V CDR1 and CDR2: SGHNT, YYREEE (reference sequence). V lost 2 bases, J lost 5 bases, and 13 bases lay in between.

The chain couples TRBV28 to TRBJ2-7; D unresolved. In germline, CDR1 is MDHEN, CDR2 SYDVKM. The V end was cut by 5 bases, the J end by 2 bases, with 10 bases between. This CDR3 has 13 residues. CDR3 DNA: TGTGCCAGCAGTCGAGTCGAGGCCTACGAGCAGTACTTC. It is translated as CASSRVEAYEQYF.

V and J are TRBV15 and TRBJ1-5; TRBD1 agrees at 9 bases. Germline CDR1 and CDR2: LNHNV and YYDKDF (reference sequence). The CDR3 is 14 amino acids. Trimming cost V 7 bases and J 6 bases; bases outside gene matches: 7. DNA for the CDR3: TGTGCCACCAATTCGGACAGGGGATCTCAGCCCCAGCATTTT. Its protein is CATNSDRGSQPQHF.

The CDR3 coding sequence is TGTGCCAGCAGCCAAGTCGCACAGGGGATTCAGCCCCAGCATTTT. It yields the protein CASSQVAQGIQPQHF. The chain carries TRBV4-2 and TRBJ1-5, with TRBD1 matching 7 bases. The junction had 6 bases not matched to a gene; V was cut back by 1 base and J by 6 bases. CDR1 and CDR2 from the germline V gene are LGHNA and YNFKEQ. The length of the CDR3 is 15 residues.

This chain connects TRBV2 to TRBJ2-1; 9 bases are shared with TRBD2. V was pared by 2 bases and J by 7 bases, with 12 bases of the junction left unmatched. Germline loops: CDR1 SNHLY, CDR2 FYNNEI. The CDR3 sequence is 17 residues long. CDR3 sequence reads: CASSEQLWREGWNEQFF. DNA of the CDR3: TGTGCCAGCAGTGAACAGCTCTGGCGGGAGGGTTGGAATGAGCAGTTCTTC.

This chain links TRBV13 with TRBJ2-5; 9 nucleotides match TRBD1. The V and J ends lost 4 bases and 5 bases, in that order; junction bases with no gene match: 8. CDR1 and CDR2 from the germline V gene are PRHDT and FYEKMQ (reference sequence). This CDR3 contains 15 residues. The CDR3 sequence: CASSYRTGEGETQYF. The CDR3 nucleotides read TGTGCCAGCAGCTATAGGACAGGGGAGGGTGAGACCCAGTACTTC.

The rearrangement uses TRBV5-6 and TRBJ2-4; possibly TRBD2 for D (5 bases). This CDR3 is 15 amino acids long. Trimming stripped 4 bases from V and 7 bases from J, with 18 bases between. The germline V gene encodes CDR1 SGHDT and CDR2 YYEEEE. CDR3 DNA: TGTGCCAGCAGCCCATCCGGGATCTCGGGGAACATTCAGTACTTC. It specifies CASSPSGISGNIQYF.

The CDR3 spells CASSWAGTSGELFF. In DNA, the CDR3 is TGTGCCAGCAGCTGGGCGGGAACGTCCGGGGAGCTGTTTTTT. The chain links TRBV11-2 to TRBJ2-2; a weak D match, TRBD2 (6 bases). Deletions cut 4 bases from V and 6 bases from J, with 12 bases between. Per the germline V gene, CDR1 is SGHAT and CDR2 is FQNNGV. The CDR3 runs to 14 residues.

This clone was observed a single time. This rearrangement joins TRBV7-8 to TRBJ1-2; D is uncertain. Germline V gene lookup returns CDR1 SGHVS and CDR2 FQNEAQ. V lost 4 bases to trimming and J lost 6 bases, with 6 bases between them. The CDR3 spans 11 residues. Written as DNA, the CDR3 is TGTGCCAGCAGCTCGAACGATGGCTACACCTTC. Its translation: CASSSNDGYTF. The complete variable domain, with remaining parts taken from reference TRBV7-8 and TRBJ1-2, reads GAGVSQSPRYKVAKRGQDVALRCDPISGHVSLFWYQQALGQGPEFLTYFQNEAQLDKSGLPSDRFFAERPEGSVSTLKIQRTQQEDSAVYLCASSSNDGYTFGSGTRLTVV.

The genes are TRBV10-3 and TRBJ2-7, with TRBD2 matching over 10 bases. The length of the CDR3 is 16 residues. The V segment lost 0 bases and the J segment 2 bases; nucleotides outside the gene matches: 4. Germline V gene data show CDR1 as ENHRY and CDR2 as SYGVKD. The DNA for the CDR3 is TGTGCCATCAGTGAGTCGAACCTAGCGGGAGCCTACGAGCAGTACTTC. Protein product: CAISESNLAGAYEQYF.

The V call is TRBV4-1, the J call TRBJ2-7; 9 positions agree with TRBD2. V lost 6 bases to trimming and J lost 4 bases; unmatched junction nucleotides: 7. This CDR3 region has 14 residues. Germline CDR1 is MGHRA and CDR2 is YSYEKL. The DNA of the CDR3 is TGCGCCAGCAGTCCCGTGCGGGAGGGGTACGAGCAGTACTTC. Its translation is CASSPVREGYEQYF.

J is TRBJ2-4 and V is TRBV2; 15 bases align to TRBD2. With V trimmed by 7 bases and J by 0 bases, 4 bases remained unmatched. The CDR3 contains 17 residues. Germline V lookup: CDR1 SNHLY, CDR2 FYNNEI. The DNA for the CDR3 is TGTGCCAGCACCGGACTAGCGGGAGGGATAGCCAAAAACATTCAGTACTTC. Amino acids: CASTGLAGGIAKNIQYF.

The rearrangement joins TRBV29-1 to TRBJ2-1; D not resolved. Germline CDR1 reads SQVTM; CDR2 reads ANQGSEA. With 3 bases removed from V and 4 bases from J, the gap between germline ends came to 4 bases. This CDR3 spans 11 amino acids. The CDR3 DNA sequence: TGCAGCGTTGAGAGTTACAATGAGCAGTTCTTC. It encodes CSVESYNEQFF.

V and J are TRBV27 and TRBJ2-3, with 7 bases that match TRBD2. This CDR3 contains 14 residues. Germline V CDR1 and CDR2: MNHEY, SMNVEV (reference sequence). Unmatched junction bases numbered 5, after V lost 5 bases and J lost 3 bases. The CDR3 sequence: CASSTYSGTDTQYF. The CDR3, as DNA: TGTGCCAGCAGTACCTATAGCGGGACAGATACGCAGTATTTT.

For the CDR3, the DNA is TGTGCCAGCAGTTTATTCGGGGGGAGGAACTACGAGCAGTACTTC. Its protein is CASSLFGGRNYEQYF. The V gene is TRBV28, the J gene TRBJ2-7; 7 nucleotides agree with TRBD2. CDR1 is MDHEN, CDR2 SYDVKM, per germline. CDR3 length: 15 residues. Trimming took 1 base from V and 3 from J; bases not matched to a gene: 6.

The J gene is TRBJ2-3, the V gene TRBV10-1; 8 positions agree with TRBD2. The V segment lost 4 bases and the J segment 5 bases; nucleotides outside the gene matches: 5. Germline CDR1 reads WNHNN; CDR2 reads SYGVQD (reference sequence). The CDR3 loop spans 14 amino acids. The CDR3 DNA follows: TGCGCCAGCAGTGTGGGGCTAGCGGGAGATACGCAGTATTTT. This encodes CASSVGLAGDTQYF.

V and J are TRBV27 and TRBJ2-3; D ambiguous. CDR1 and CDR2 from the germline V gene are MNHEY and SMNVEV (reference sequence). The CDR3 has 12 residues. V was shortened by 4 bases and J by 4 bases, with 6 bases between the two germline ends. The CDR3 spells CASSYSADTQYF. The DNA of the CDR3 is TGTGCCAGCAGTTACTCGGCAGATACGCAGTATTTT.

The chain employs TRBV30 and TRBJ1-1; 8 bases fit TRBD1. V trimming: 5 bases; J trimming: 5 bases; junction bases outside the gene matches: 13. Germline V gene sequence: CDR1 GTSNPN, CDR2 SVGIG (reference sequence). This CDR3 has 15 amino acids. The CDR3 spells CAWGQGWLRLTEAFF. CDR3 DNA: TGTGCCTGGGGACAGGGATGGTTGAGGTTAACTGAAGCTTTCTTT.

V usage is TRBV23-1 and J usage is TRBJ1-5, with D uncertain. TRBV23-1 is filed as an ORF, its function uncertain. The CDR3 runs to 20 residues. V lost 3 bases and J lost 9, with 33 bases in between. DNA for the CDR3: TGCGCCAGCAGTCACCTGCTTGTGGGCCAGTTCCTCAGTGAGTCTCCGCCCCAGCATTTT. The encoded protein is CASSHLLVGQFLSESPPQHF.

The V gene is TRBV27, the J gene TRBJ2-7; 13 nucleotides agree with TRBD2. This CDR3 has 19 amino acids. V dropped 4 bases and J dropped 6; count of bases not matched to a gene: 18. CDR1 is MNHEY and CDR2 is SMNVEV in the germline V gene (reference sequence). Written as DNA, the CDR3 is TGTGCCAGCAGTTCCTGGACTAGCGGGAGTCCAACATATAGTCTCGAGCAGTACTTC. Its protein product is CASSSWTSGSPTYSLEQYF.

A word on this clone: Because the CDR3 is missing its conserved closing phenylalanine or tryptophan, this is likely a read error. It is unclear where the CDR3 begins or ends on the DNA, so no DNA is shown, and the CDR3 is as TCRdb lists it. The V call is TRBV20-1, the J call TRBJ1-2; the D segment call TRBD1 is taken from the table without a DNA check. CDR1 is DFQATT, CDR2 SNEGSKA, per germline (reference sequence). The CDR3 totals 8 residues, both ends included. CDR3 sequence: CSAFPVGL.

The table lists this clone with a count of one. The chain links TRBV5-1 to TRBJ1-2, with 8 positions matching TRBD1. After removal of 1 base from V and 5 bases from J, the junction contained 7 bases not matched to a gene. Germline CDR1 and CDR2: SGHRS and YFSETQ. The CDR3 is made up of 15 amino acids. DNA for the CDR3: TGCGCCAGCAGCTTGTGGCCGGGACAGGAGTATGGCTACACCTTC. Translation gives CASSLWPGQEYGYTF.

Concerning this clone itself: Other DNA variants within this sample encode the same CDR3. The CDR3 loop reads CASSGGRSNQPQHF. The CDR3, as DNA: TGTGCCAGCAGCGGAGGACGGTCTAATCAGCCCCAGCATTTT. This chain uses TRBV9 with TRBJ1-5, with D unresolved. Deletions cut 3 bases from V and 4 bases from J, with 11 bases between. This CDR3 is built from 14 residues. Germline V gene data show CDR1 as SGDLS and CDR2 as YYNGEE.